This TCR beta chain was obtained from a study of long-term antiretroviral therapy in people with HIV. At the level of the study: First collections came about a decade before the 2015 immediate-ART recommendation.

Regarding the study as a whole: Diversity measured after ART increased yet remained under transplant donor controls.

Running of the v3.0 immunoSEQ assay took place at survey level. Clones were sequenced by immunoSEQ multiplex PCR, and TCRdb holds only the in-frame ones, with some missing. The sample records over 5,500 clones, over 75% being singletons. A note on this clone: Its antigen is not known.

Trimming shortened V by 6 bases and J by 2 bases, and 19 bases separated the two germline ends. Germline-derived CDR1 and CDR2 are MNHNY and SVGAGI (reference sequence). The CDR3 covers 16 residues. People in the study who had HIV all got their treatment in the United States. The clonotype comes from a woman aged 45 to 65 with HIV. Sequencing used unsorted PBMCs, obtained 3.7 years after starting antiretroviral therapy. This sequence joins TRBV6-6 and TRBJ2-5; D unresolved. CDR3 protein: CASRGSLRRNQETQYF. In nucleotides, the CDR3 is TGTGCCAGCAGGGGCTCCCTCAGGAGAAATCAAGAGACCCAGTACTTC.